This T cell receptor (beta chain) emerged from a study of shared clonotypes between healthy human individuals. Study summary: Ranging from 18 to 49 in age, donors were two women and a few men. Every donor yielded three CD4 naive, three CD4 memory, two CD8 naive and one CD8 memory plate. Study conclusions and caveats: Shared clonotypes across all four donors exceeded non-shared ones in generation probability.

Some clones are missing from TCRdb's copy, which holds only in-frame ones; the method was immunoSEQ multiplex PCR. Of over a million clones in the sample, approximately 78% were seen once. A remark on this clone: Its target is unknown.

V lost 2 bases, J lost 5 bases, and 13 bases lay in between. The CDR3 contains 14 residues. Germline assignment: CDR1 SGHVS and CDR2 FQNEAQ. This receptor was identified in a man aged 18 to 35 in good health. Some clones in this sample may be carry-over from other donors' samples. The gene calls are TRBV7-8 and TRBJ2-7; possible D gene TRBD2, 5 bases. Sequenced: memory CD4+ T cells from PBMCs. Subset: CD45RA-negative fraction. CDR3 in DNA: TGTGCCAGCAGCTTACTCACTAGGAGTGACGAGCAGTACTTC. This sequence encodes CASSLLTRSDEQYF.